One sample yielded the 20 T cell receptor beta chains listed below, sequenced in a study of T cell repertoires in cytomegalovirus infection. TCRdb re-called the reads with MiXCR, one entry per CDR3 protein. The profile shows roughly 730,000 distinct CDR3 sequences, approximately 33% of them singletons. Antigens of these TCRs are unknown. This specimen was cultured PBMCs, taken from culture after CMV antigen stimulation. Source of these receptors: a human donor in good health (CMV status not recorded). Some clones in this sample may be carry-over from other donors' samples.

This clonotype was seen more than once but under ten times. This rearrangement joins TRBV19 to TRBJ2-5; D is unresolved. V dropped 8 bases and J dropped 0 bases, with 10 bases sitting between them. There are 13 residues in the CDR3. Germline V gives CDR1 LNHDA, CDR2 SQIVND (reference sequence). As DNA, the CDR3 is TGTGCCAGTGGGTTGGGCCACCAAGAGACCCAGTACTTC. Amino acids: CASGLGHQETQYF. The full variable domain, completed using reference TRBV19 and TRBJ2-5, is DGGITQSPKYLFRKEGQNVTLSCEQNLNHDAMYWYRQDPGQGLRLIYYSQIVNDFQKGDIAEGYSVSREKKESFPLTVTSAQKNPTAFYLCASGLGHQETQYFGPGTRLLVL.

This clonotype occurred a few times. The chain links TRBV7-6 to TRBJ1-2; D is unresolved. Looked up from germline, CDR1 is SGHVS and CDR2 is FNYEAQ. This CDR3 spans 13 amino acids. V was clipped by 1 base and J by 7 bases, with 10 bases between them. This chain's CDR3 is CASSLGGFGGYTF. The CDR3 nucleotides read TGTGCCAGCAGCTTAGGAGGGTTTGGTGGCTACACCTTC.

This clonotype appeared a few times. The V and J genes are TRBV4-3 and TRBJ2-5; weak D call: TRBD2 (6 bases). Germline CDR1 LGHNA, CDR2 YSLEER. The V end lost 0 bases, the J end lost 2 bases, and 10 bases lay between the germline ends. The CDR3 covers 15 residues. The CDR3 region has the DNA TGCGCCAGCAGCCAAGATCCGACTAGGCAAGAGACCCAGTACTTC. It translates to CASSQDPTRQETQYF.

The CDR3 is CATGFSGSGRSGAETQYF. The CDR3 DNA reads as TGTGCCACCGGCTTTTCGGGGAGCGGGAGGTCGGGTGCGGAGACCCAGTACTTC. The chain employs TRBV7-9 and TRBJ2-5; TRBD2 aligns across 9 bases. The V gene's germline CDR1 is SEHNR and CDR2 FQNEAQ (reference sequence). The CDR3 runs to 18 residues. V trimming: 10 bases; J trimming: 5 bases; junction bases outside the gene matches: 23.

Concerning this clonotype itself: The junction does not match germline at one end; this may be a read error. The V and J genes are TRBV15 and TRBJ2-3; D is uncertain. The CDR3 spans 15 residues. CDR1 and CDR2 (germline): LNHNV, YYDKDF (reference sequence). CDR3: CATSRGLLNTDTQCF. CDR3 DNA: TGTGCCACCAGCAGGGGATTACTAAACACAGATACGCAGTGTTTT.

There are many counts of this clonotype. The CDR3 region is CASSPGEAATAYEQYF. CDR3 DNA sequence: TGTGCCAGCAGCCCGGGGGAGGCAGCGACAGCCTACGAGCAGTACTTC. V is TRBV7-2 and J is TRBJ2-7, with D perhaps TRBD2 (6 bases). CDR3 size: 16 residues. V was shortened by 5 bases and J by 2 bases, with 19 bases between the two germline ends. The germline gives CDR1 SGHTA, CDR2 FQGNSA.

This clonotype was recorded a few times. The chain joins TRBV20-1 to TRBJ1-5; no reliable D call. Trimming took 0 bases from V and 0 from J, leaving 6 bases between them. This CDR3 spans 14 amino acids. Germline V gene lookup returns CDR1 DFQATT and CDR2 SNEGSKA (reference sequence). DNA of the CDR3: TGCAGTGCTAGAGATCCCGATAGCAATCAGCCCCAGCATTTT. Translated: CSARDPDSNQPQHF.

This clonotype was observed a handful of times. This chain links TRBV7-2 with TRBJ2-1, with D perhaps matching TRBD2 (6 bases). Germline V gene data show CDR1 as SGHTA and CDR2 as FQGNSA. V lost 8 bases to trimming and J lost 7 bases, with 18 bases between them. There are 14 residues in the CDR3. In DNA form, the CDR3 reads TGTGCCAGCGTCGGAGGGGCATCGGGAAATGAGCAGTTCTTC. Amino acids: CASVGGASGNEQFF.

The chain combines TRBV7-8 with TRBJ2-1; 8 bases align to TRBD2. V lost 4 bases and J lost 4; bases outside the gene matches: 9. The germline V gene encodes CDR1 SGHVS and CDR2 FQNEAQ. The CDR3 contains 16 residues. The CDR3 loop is CASSSSGAGEYNEQFF. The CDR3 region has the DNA TGTGCCAGCAGCTCCTCTGGAGCGGGGGAGTACAATGAGCAGTTCTTC. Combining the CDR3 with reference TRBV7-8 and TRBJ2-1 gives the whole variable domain GAGVSQSPRYKVAKRGQDVALRCDPISGHVSLFWYQQALGQGPEFLTYFQNEAQLDKSGLPSDRFFAERPEGSVSTLKIQRTQQEDSAVYLCASSSSGAGEYNEQFFGPGTRLTVL.

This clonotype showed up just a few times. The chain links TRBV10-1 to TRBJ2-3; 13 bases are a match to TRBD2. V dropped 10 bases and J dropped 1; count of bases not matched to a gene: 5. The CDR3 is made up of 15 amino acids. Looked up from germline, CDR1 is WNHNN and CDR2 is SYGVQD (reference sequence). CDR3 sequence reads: CANWTSGRRTDTQYF. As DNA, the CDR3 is TGCGCCAACTGGACTAGCGGGAGACGCACAGATACGCAGTATTTT.

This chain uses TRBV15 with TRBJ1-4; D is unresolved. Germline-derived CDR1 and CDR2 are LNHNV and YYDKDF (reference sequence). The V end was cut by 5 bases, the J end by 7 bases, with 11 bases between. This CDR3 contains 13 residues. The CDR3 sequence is CATSVRGSEKLFF. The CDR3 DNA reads TGTGCCACCAGCGTTCGCGGGAGTGAAAAACTGTTTTTT. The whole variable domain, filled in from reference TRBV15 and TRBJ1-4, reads DAMVIQNPRYQVTQFGKPVTLSCSQTLNHNVMYWYQQKSSQAPKLLFHYYDKDFNNEADTPDNFQSRRPNTSFCFLDIRSPGLGDTAMYLCATSVRGSEKLFFGSGTQLSVL.

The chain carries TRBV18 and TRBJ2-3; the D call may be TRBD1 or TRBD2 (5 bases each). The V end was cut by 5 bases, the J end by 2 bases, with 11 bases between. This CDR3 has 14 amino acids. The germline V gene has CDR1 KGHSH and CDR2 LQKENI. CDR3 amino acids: CASSGGIDTDTQYF. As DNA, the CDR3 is TGTGCCAGCTCAGGGGGTATTGACACAGATACGCAGTATTTT.

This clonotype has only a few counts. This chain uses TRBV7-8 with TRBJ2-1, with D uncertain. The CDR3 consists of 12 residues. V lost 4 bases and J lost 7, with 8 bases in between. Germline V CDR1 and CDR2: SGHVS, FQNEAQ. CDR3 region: CASSSNMNEQFF. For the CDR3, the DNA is TGTGCCAGCAGCTCCAATATGAATGAGCAGTTCTTC.

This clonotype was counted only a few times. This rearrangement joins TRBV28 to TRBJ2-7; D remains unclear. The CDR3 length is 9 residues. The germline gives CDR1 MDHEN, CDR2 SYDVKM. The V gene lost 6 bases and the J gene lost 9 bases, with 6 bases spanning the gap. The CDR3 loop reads CASSPWQYF. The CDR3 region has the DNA TGTGCCAGCAGCCCGTGGCAGTACTTC.

The CDR3 spells CASTPPWRGVNNEQFF. CDR3 bases: TGTGCCAGCACGCCCCCCTGGCGGGGGGTAAACAATGAGCAGTTCTTC. The chain employs TRBV12-3 or TRBV12-4 and TRBJ2-1, with 8 nucleotides matching TRBD2. This CDR3 has 16 amino acids. J gave up 5 bases and V 7 bases, and 13 bases lay outside the gene matches.

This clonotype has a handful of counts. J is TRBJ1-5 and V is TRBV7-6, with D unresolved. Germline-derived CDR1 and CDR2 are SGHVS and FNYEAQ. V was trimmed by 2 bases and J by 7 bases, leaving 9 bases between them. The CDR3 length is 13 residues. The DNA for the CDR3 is TGTGCCAGCAGCTTAAAGGCAGAACAGCCCCAGCATTTT. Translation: CASSLKAEQPQHF.

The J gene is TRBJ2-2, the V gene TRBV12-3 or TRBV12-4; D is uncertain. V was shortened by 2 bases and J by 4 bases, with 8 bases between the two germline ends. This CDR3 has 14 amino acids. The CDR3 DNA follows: TGTGCCAGCAGTTTACTCAGACCCACCGGGGAGCTGTTTTTT. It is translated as CASSLLRPTGELFF.

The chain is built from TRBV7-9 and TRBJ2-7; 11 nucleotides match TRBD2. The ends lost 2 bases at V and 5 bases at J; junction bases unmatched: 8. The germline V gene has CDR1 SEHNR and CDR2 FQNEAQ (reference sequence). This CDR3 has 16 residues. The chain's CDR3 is CASSLYGSGRADEQYF. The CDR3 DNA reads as TGTGCCAGCAGCTTATATGGTAGCGGGAGGGCCGACGAGCAGTACTTC.

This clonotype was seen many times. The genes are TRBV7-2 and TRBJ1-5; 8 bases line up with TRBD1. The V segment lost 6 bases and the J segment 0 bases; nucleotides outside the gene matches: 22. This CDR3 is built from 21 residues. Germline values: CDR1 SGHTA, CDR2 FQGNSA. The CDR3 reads CASSPPLRDRPLWGSNQPQHF. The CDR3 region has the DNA TGTGCCAGCAGTCCTCCGCTCCGGGACAGGCCCCTCTGGGGTAGCAATCAGCCCCAGCATTTT. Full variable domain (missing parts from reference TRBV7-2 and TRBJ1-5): GAGVSQSPSNKVTEKGKDVELRCDPISGHTALYWYRQSLGQGLEFLIYFQGNSAPDKSGLPSDRFSAERTGGSVSTLTIQRTQQEDSAVYLCASSPPLRDRPLWGSNQPQHFGDGTRLSIL.

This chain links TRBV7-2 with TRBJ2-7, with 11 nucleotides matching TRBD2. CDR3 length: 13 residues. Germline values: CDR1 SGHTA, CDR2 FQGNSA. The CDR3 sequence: CASGGANSYEQYF. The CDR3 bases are TGTGCTAGCGGGGGGGCGAACTCCTACGAGCAGTACTTC.